These T cell receptor beta chains were read from a single sample in a study of early T cells in non-severe SARS-CoV-2 infection. TCRdb recomputed calls from the 5' RACE reads with MiXCR, one row per CDR3 protein. Counted here are about 55,000 distinct CDR3 sequences, under 8% occurring once; the ten biggest clones make up roughly 6%. The sequences come from whole blood, collected at baseline. These receptor sequences come from an adult who was a healthcare worker with PCR-confirmed SARS-CoV-2 infection or an uninfected control (not recorded which). Each CDR3 is given with its conserved first and last residue. The D gene is left open where the match is weak. Clone size is not always given. Where it is, it says once, few, many or a class for expanded clones.

CDR3aa | CDR3nt | j_gene | d_gene | v_gene | abundance
CSAGPANTEAFF | TGCAGCGCCGGTCCGGCCAACACTGAAGCTTTCTTT | TRBJ1-1 | NA | TRBV29-1 | many
CSARGGEDGEKLFF | TGCAGTGCTAGGGGTGGCGAAGATGGTGAAAAACTGTTTTTT | TRBJ1-4 | NA | TRBV20-1 | NA
CASSEALAGGHTGELFF | TGTGCCAGCAGTGAGGCTCTAGCGGGGGGGCACACCGGGGAGCTGTTTTTT | TRBJ2-2 | TRBD2 | TRBV2 | NA
CASSQVAGLTSYNEQFF | TGTGCCAGCAGCCAAGTTGCGGGGCTTACCTCCTACAATGAGCAGTTCTTC | TRBJ2-1 | NA | TRBV4-2 | few
CASSFGTPGFGYTF | TGTGCCAGCAGCTTCGGCACACCAGGCTTTGGCTACACCTTC | TRBJ1-2 | NA | TRBV5-6 | few
CASSLVQGPGNTIYF | TGTGCCAGCAGCTTAGTACAGGGCCCTGGAAACACCATATATTTT | TRBJ1-3 | NA | TRBV7-2 | many
CSVEGISGREELFF | TGCAGCGTTGAGGGGATTAGCGGGAGGGAGGAGCTGTTTTTT | TRBJ2-2 | TRBD2 | TRBV29-1 | few
CASSRGLADYNEQFF | TGTGCCAGCTCACGGGGACTAGCGGACTACAATGAGCAGTTCTTC | TRBJ2-1 | TRBD2 | TRBV18 | many
CASSLVRIVRVGANVLTF | TGTGCCAGCAGCTTAGTGAGGATCGTCAGGGTGGGGGCCAACGTCCTGACTTTC | TRBJ2-6 | NA | TRBV7-8 | many
CASSPGQGWYEQYF | TGTGCCAGCAGCCCCGGACAGGGATGGTACGAGCAGTACTTC | TRBJ2-7 | TRBD1 | TRBV3-1 | few
CASRRWPSGGPSTDTQYF | TGTGCCAGCAGGAGATGGCCCAGCGGGGGCCCCAGCACAGATACGCAGTATTTT | TRBJ2-3 | TRBD2 | TRBV7-9 | many
CSAEEYPDQYF | TGCAGTGCCGAAGAATACCCCGATCAGTACTTC | TRBJ2-7 | NA | TRBV20-1 | NA
CASRRTENYGYTF | TGTGCCAGCAGACGGACGGAGAACTATGGCTACACCTTC | TRBJ1-2 | NA | TRBV11-2 | few
CSVDSGTAIYGYTF | TGCAGCGTGGATTCTGGGACAGCCATCTATGGCTACACCTTC | TRBJ1-2 | TRBD1 | TRBV29-1 | many
CASSLVVATAAEQYF | TGTGCCAGCAGCTTAGTGGTGGCGACAGCCGCCGAGCAGTACTTC | TRBJ2-7 | NA | TRBV7-9 | NA
CASSRTGGQPQHF | TGTGCCAGCAGCCGGACAGGGGGACAGCCCCAGCATTTT | TRBJ1-5 | TRBD1 | TRBV7-9 | NA
CASSRDSGNTIYF | TGTGCCAGCAGCCGGGACAGTGGAAACACCATATATTTT | TRBJ1-3 | TRBD1 | TRBV4-2 | few
CASSPGTGKSNEQFF | TGTGCCAGCTCCCCCGGGACAGGGAAGTCGAATGAGCAGTTCTTC | TRBJ2-1 | TRBD1 | TRBV18 | many
CASSLGGRSEQFF | TGTGCCAGCAGTTTAGGGGGGAGGAGTGAGCAGTTCTTC | TRBJ2-1 | NA | TRBV27 | many
CASSVGRVNEQYF | TGTGCCAGCAGCGTAGGCCGCGTTAACGAGCAGTACTTC | TRBJ2-7 | NA | TRBV9 | NA
CASSPRMNHEKLFF | TGTGCCAGCAGTCCACGGATGAACCATGAAAAACTGTTTTTT | TRBJ1-4 | NA | TRBV27 | few
CASSTGWQETQYF | TGTGCCAGCAGCACAGGGTGGCAAGAGACCCAGTACTTC | TRBJ2-5 | NA | TRBV11-2 | NA
CASSVAGDPDYGYTF | TGTGCCAGCAGCGTAGCTGGGGACCCTGACTATGGCTACACCTTC | TRBJ1-2 | NA | TRBV9 | NA
CASSQDRTYTQYF | TGCGCCAGCAGCCAAGATAGGACGTATACGCAGTATTTT | TRBJ2-3 | NA | TRBV4-3 | many
CASSIRSVPQHF | TGTGCCAGTAGTATAAGATCGGTTCCCCAGCATTTT | TRBJ1-5 | NA | TRBV19 | NA
CASSLALWKEQFF | TGTGCCAGCAGTCTCGCCCTTTGGAAGGAGCAGTTCTTC | TRBJ2-1 | NA | TRBV6-2/TRBV6-3 | many
CASSSTDSTDTQYF | TGTGCCAGCAGCTCAACAGATAGCACAGATACGCAGTATTTT | TRBJ2-3 | NA | TRBV5-4 | NA
CATSDQNYEQYF | TGTGCCACCAGTGATCAGAACTACGAGCAGTACTTC | TRBJ2-7 | NA | TRBV24-1 | NA
CAWSVQGFEAFF | TGTGCCTGGAGTGTACAAGGTTTTGAAGCTTTCTTT | TRBJ1-1 | NA | TRBV30 | many
CASSSLYSGLAEESSYNEQFF | TGTGCCAGCAGCTCCCTCTACTCGGGACTAGCGGAAGAGAGCTCCTACAATGAGCAGTTCTTC | TRBJ2-1 | TRBD2 | TRBV7-8 | many
CASSLLTVPSYGYTF | TGTGCCAGCAGTCTACTGACAGTACCGAGCTATGGCTACACCTTC | TRBJ1-2 | NA | TRBV28 | few
CASSEGGPGHPGTEAFF | TGTGCCAGCAGTGAAGGGGGACCGGGACACCCGGGCACTGAAGCTTTCTTT | TRBJ1-1 | NA | TRBV6-1 | many
CASSLVGNTIYF | TGCGCCAGCAGCTTGGTAGGAAACACCATATATTTT | TRBJ1-3 | NA | TRBV5-1 | NA
CASSQGPSGDNEQFF | TGTGCCAGCTCCCAAGGTCCTAGCGGCGACAATGAGCAGTTCTTC | TRBJ2-1 | TRBD2 | TRBV18 | few
CASSSPQRGTYEQYF | TGTGCCAGCAGCTCACCTCAGCGGGGGACCTACGAGCAGTACTTC | TRBJ2-7 | TRBD2 | TRBV7-6 | few